This TCR beta chain was retrieved from a study of beta chain features in type 1 diabetes. Germline CDR1 is MRHNA and CDR2 is SNTAGT. V was shortened by 5 bases and J by 7 bases, with 12 bases between the two germline ends. The CDR3 has 13 residues. What was sequenced were expressed TCRB transcripts, since all of the isolated RNA had been reverse transcribed. Measured with immunoSEQ multiplex PCR; TCRdb has only the in-frame clones, and not every one. This table has about 340,000 clones, roughly 8% appearing once. By way of CD45RO/CCR7/CD25/CD127/CD95/CD27, the CD4+ regulatory, stem cell-like memory, central memory and naive cells were sorted. As to this clone: What it recognizes is unknown.

Whole-study findings and limits: There was a moderate but significant shortening of TCRB CDR3s in all four CD4+ subsets of Type 1 diabetes patients. Within the patient group, naive, central memory and Treg TCRB repertoires appeared more similar to each other than within healthy donors.

The sequencing sample was made of central memory CD4+ T cells from blood. This chain uses TRBV6-4 with TRBJ2-1, with D maybe TRBD2 (6 bases). The sequence came from a woman between 18 and 29 years old in good health. The CDR3, as DNA: TGTGCCAGCAGTAAGACTAGGGAGAATGAGCAGTTCTTC. Residues: CASSKTRENEQFF.